These 26 T cell receptor beta chains were sequenced from one sample in a study of persistence of HIV-infected CD4 T cells. Their recognized antigens are unknown. Overlapping HIV-1 Gag 15-mer peptides at 0.85 to 1 ug per peptide per mL were used. CD40L-negative CD69-negative CD45RO-high memory CD4+ T cells were sorted as populations depleted of antigen-responding cells. The immunoSEQ assay was version 4, run in survey mode. Using immunoSEQ multiplex PCR, the repertoire was profiled, and TCRdb retains in-frame clones only, with some absent. The sample has about 36,000 clones; over 65% are singletons. Sequencing was performed on cultured CD4+ T cells from PBMCs, taken from a patient who received antiretroviral therapy. These receptor sequences come from an adult with HIV. The donor label of this sample is uncertain.

The chain is built from TRBV5-5 and TRBJ1-2, with 7 positions matching TRBD1. The CDR3 covers 16 residues. Germline-derived CDR1 and CDR2 are SGHKS and YYEKEE (reference sequence). V lost 0 bases to trimming and J lost 4 bases; unmatched junction nucleotides: 9. CDR3 in amino acids: CASSLVSQGDSYGYTF. The CDR3 DNA reads as TGTGCCAGCAGCTTGGTTTCGCAGGGGGATTCCTATGGCTACACCTTC.

This chain links TRBV5-1 with TRBJ2-7; 11 bases fit TRBD1. Trimming at V came to 2 bases and at J to 0 bases, leaving 7 bases not matched to a gene. The germline gives CDR1 SGHRS, CDR2 YFSETQ. CDR3 length: 17 residues. This CDR3 is CASSFGTGGGSSYEQYF. The CDR3 DNA is TGCGCCAGCAGCTTCGGGACAGGGGGTGGGAGCTCCTACGAGCAGTACTTC.

V and J are TRBV3-1 (or the pseudogene TRBV3-2) and TRBJ2-1; the match to TRBD2 covers 15 bases. The CDR3 is 16 residues long. Germline V CDR1 and CDR2: LGHDT, YNNKEL (reference sequence). The junction had 4 bases not matched to a gene; V was cut back by 1 base and J by 9 bases. The CDR3 DNA reads TGTGCCAGCAGCCAAGGGACTAGCGGGGGGGCCTCTGAGCAGTTCTTC. Translation: CASSQGTSGGASEQFF.

V and J are TRBV30 and TRBJ1-5; D gene uncertain. In germline, CDR1 is GTSNPN, CDR2 SVGIG (reference sequence). CDR3 length: 12 amino acids. Trimming stripped 5 bases from V and 0 bases from J, with 5 bases between. CDR3 sequence reads: CAWGFSNQPQHF. The CDR3 bases are TGTGCCTGGGGATTTAGCAATCAGCCCCAGCATTTT.

This chain uses TRBV6-6 with TRBJ1-4; TRBD1 agrees at 9 bases. V was pared by 7 bases and J by 8 bases, with 8 bases of the junction left unmatched. This CDR3 spans 14 amino acids. The germline V gene encodes CDR1 MNHNY and CDR2 SVGAGI (reference sequence). This chain's CDR3 is CASTTRDRDEKLFF. Here the CDR3 DNA reads TGTGCCAGCACAACCCGGGACAGGGACGAAAAACTGTTTTTT.

This chain uses TRBV10-1 with TRBJ1-1, with D possibly TRBD1 on 5 matching bases. The CDR3 extends over 15 amino acids. CDR1 and CDR2 from the germline V gene are WNHNN and SYGVQD (reference sequence). Trimming pared 2 bases from V and 3 bases from J, leaving 13 bases between. The CDR3 here is CASSEAGLADTEAFF. CDR3 nucleotide sequence: TGCGCCAGCAGTGAGGCGGGACTAGCGGACACTGAAGCTTTCTTT.

This clone was observed a few times. J is TRBJ2-7 and V is TRBV7-2; 16 positions agree with TRBD2. The CDR3 runs to 17 residues. Germline V lookup: CDR1 SGHTA, CDR2 FQGNSA. With V trimmed by 5 bases and J by 7 bases, 11 bases remained unmatched. The CDR3 sequence is CASSLRGTSGGAGEQYF. DNA for the CDR3: TGTGCCAGCAGCCTCCGAGGGACTAGCGGGGGGGCCGGGGAGCAGTACTTC.

V is TRBV2 and J is TRBJ1-6, with unresolved D. CDR1 and CDR2 (germline): SNHLY, FYNNEI. The CDR3 covers 14 residues. The ends were cut back, 7 bases at V and 7 bases at J, with 14 bases in the middle. The CDR3 sequence: CASTDGTVNSPLHF. CDR3 in DNA: TGTGCCAGCACCGATGGAACAGTAAATTCACCCCTCCACTTT.

The chain couples TRBV19 to TRBJ2-2; 7 bases are shared with TRBD1. Trimming at V came to 5 bases and at J to 6 bases, leaving 6 bases not matched to a gene. Germline CDR1 and CDR2: LNHDA and SQIVND (reference sequence). CDR3 length: 14 residues. The CDR3 reads CASSYRGRAGELFF. The CDR3 DNA reads TGTGCCAGTAGTTACAGGGGTAGGGCCGGGGAGCTGTTTTTT.

V is TRBV6-5 and J is TRBJ2-7; no clear D gene. The CDR3 spans 11 residues. The V and J ends lost 6 bases and 4 bases respectively, with 7 bases between them. CDR1 and CDR2 from the germline V gene are MNHEY and SVGAGI. CDR3 in amino acids: CASSNMYEQYF. DNA of the CDR3: TGTGCCAGCAGCAACATGTACGAGCAGTACTTC.

This chain connects TRBV5-1 to TRBJ2-3, with 7 nucleotides matching TRBD1. The V gene's germline CDR1 is SGHRS and CDR2 YFSETQ. The ends lost 4 bases at V and 5 bases at J; junction bases unmatched: 7. The CDR3 sequence is 14 residues long. CDR3 bases: TGCGCCAGCAGCAAACAGGGGTCTAAAGATACGCAGTATTTT. It specifies CASSKQGSKDTQYF.

This chain links TRBV6-2 or TRBV6-3 with TRBJ2-7, with 9 positions matching TRBD1. V lost 6 bases to trimming and J lost 8 bases; unmatched junction nucleotides: 5. Germline V gene sequence: CDR1 MNHEY, CDR2 SVGEGT. This CDR3 is 12 amino acids long. The CDR3 DNA is TGTGCCAGCAGCACCGGGACAGGGAAGCAGTACTTC. Its translation: CASSTGTGKQYF.

The CDR3 is CASRNQGSPYEQYF. CDR3 bases: TGTGCCAGCAGAAACCAGGGTTCCCCCTACGAGCAGTACTTC. The genes are TRBV6-5 and TRBJ2-7; TRBD1 is a possible D gene (5 bases). There are 14 residues in the CDR3. Trimming cost V 6 bases and J 2 bases, with 14 bases left between them. CDR1 MNHEY and CDR2 SVGAGI come from the germline V gene.

This CDR3 reads CASRDWDSGQPQHF. In nucleotides, the CDR3 is TGTGCCAGCAGGGACTGGGACTCAGGTCAGCCCCAGCATTTT. The rearrangement joins TRBV6-5 to TRBJ1-5, with D maybe TRBD1 (5 bases). Germline CDR1 reads MNHEY; CDR2 reads SVGAGI. The CDR3 has 14 amino acids. Trimming stripped 6 bases from V and 6 bases from J, with 15 bases between.

This clone was counted once. The chain recombines TRBV5-4 with TRBJ1-2, with a possible D match to TRBD1 (5 bases). The germline V and J ends were trimmed by 1 base and 4 bases, with 11 bases remaining between them. This CDR3 region has 14 residues. Germline-derived CDR1 and CDR2 are SGHNT and YYREEE (reference sequence). CDR3 sequence (DNA): TGTGCCAGCAGCTTGTCCAGGGTTGCCTATGGCTACACCTTC. This encodes CASSLSRVAYGYTF.

The rearrangement links TRBV14 to TRBJ2-4; D is uncertain. Trimming shortened V by 1 base and J by 7 bases, and 14 bases separated the two germline ends. The CDR3 totals 15 residues. Germline V gives CDR1 SGHDN, CDR2 FVKESK. The CDR3 spells CASSQGQPRSNIQYF. Here the CDR3 DNA reads TGTGCCAGCAGCCAAGGGCAGCCCCGATCGAACATTCAGTACTTC.

The rearrangement links TRBV3-1 (or the pseudogene TRBV3-2) to TRBJ1-4, with D unresolved. V was clipped by 3 bases and J by 3 bases, with 11 bases between them. Looked up from germline, CDR1 is LGHDT and CDR2 is YNNKEL (reference sequence). This CDR3 is built from 15 residues. The CDR3 coding sequence is TGTGCCAGCAGCCATGGGCACGGCTCTAATGAAAAACTGTTTTTT. Its protein product is CASSHGHGSNEKLFF.

The rearrangement joins TRBV7-9 to TRBJ2-1, with a weak D call TRBD2 (5 bases). The CDR3 covers 16 residues. From germline, CDR1 is SEHNR and CDR2 FQNEAQ (reference sequence). The V gene lost 0 bases and the J gene lost 0 bases, with 9 bases spanning the gap. CDR3: CASSLAAGSSYNEQFF. Here the CDR3 DNA reads TGTGCCAGCAGCTTAGCAGCTGGGAGCTCCTACAATGAGCAGTTCTTC. The full variable domain, its missing parts supplied by reference TRBV7-9 and TRBJ2-1, is DTGVSQNPRHKITKRGQNVTFRCDPISEHNRLYWYRQTLGQGPEFLTYFQNEAQLEKSRLLSDRFSAERPKGSFSTLEIQRTEQGDSAMYLCASSLAAGSSYNEQFFGPGTRLTVL.

The CDR3 region is CASSLVRAHTDTQYF. CDR3 nucleotide sequence: TGCGCCAGCAGCTTGGTACGAGCGCACACAGATACGCAGTATTTT. The V call is TRBV5-1, the J call TRBJ2-3; the D is unclear. Germline CDR1 reads SGHRS; CDR2 reads YFSETQ. There are 15 residues in the CDR3. Trimming took 0 bases from V and 2 from J, leaving 10 bases between them.

The chain uses TRBV14 and TRBJ2-7; 7 positions agree with TRBD1. Trimming removed 1 base from V and 2 bases from J; junction bases left unmatched: 5. Germline V gives CDR1 SGHDN, CDR2 FVKESK. CDR3 length: 15 residues. This CDR3 reads CASSQVPTGPYEQYF. CDR3 in DNA: TGTGCCAGCAGCCAAGTGCCGACAGGGCCCTACGAGCAGTACTTC. Supplemented by reference TRBV14 and TRBJ2-7, the full variable domain reads EAGVTQFPSHSVIEKGQTVTLRCDPISGHDNLYWYRRVMGKEIKFLLHFVKESKQDESGMPNNRFLAERTGGTYSTLKVQPAELEDSGVYFCASSQVPTGPYEQYFGPGTRLTVT.

This clone turned up a few times. This CDR3 is also generated by other DNA sequences in the sample. This chain connects TRBV3-1 (or the pseudogene TRBV3-2) to TRBJ1-5; D is unclear. There are 12 residues in the CDR3. The ends were cut back, 3 bases at V and 3 bases at J, with 3 bases in the middle. CDR1 and CDR2 from the germline V gene are LGHDT and YNNKEL (reference sequence). The CDR3 spells CASSQDNQPQHF. CDR3 DNA: TGTGCCAGCAGCCAGGACAATCAGCCCCAGCATTTT.

The chain has TRBV5-4 and TRBJ1-3; D not resolved. This CDR3 has 17 residues. Germline loops: CDR1 SGHNT, CDR2 YYREEE (reference sequence). With 4 bases removed from V and 0 bases from J, the gap between germline ends came to 17 bases. The CDR3, as DNA: TGTGCCAGCAGCCCAGAATTCGAGGGAAGCTCTGGAAACACCATATATTTT. Translation: CASSPEFEGSSGNTIYF.

The chain employs TRBV29-1 and TRBJ2-3, with 7 positions matching TRBD2. Unmatched junction bases numbered 15, after V lost 1 base and J lost 2 bases. The CDR3 runs 18 residues. CDR1 is SQVTM and CDR2 is ANQGSEA in the germline V gene. In nucleotides, the CDR3 is TGCAGCGTTGAAGGGATCATCGGTCTAGCGGCTAACACAGATACGCAGTATTTT. Residues: CSVEGIIGLAANTDTQYF.

The chain employs TRBV18 and TRBJ2-3, with TRBD1 identical over 9 bases. With V trimmed by 4 bases and J by 7 bases, 12 bases remained unmatched. The germline V gene encodes CDR1 KGHSH and CDR2 LQKENI. The CDR3 length is 16 residues. The CDR3 loop reads CASSQISGTGINTQYF. As DNA, the CDR3 is TGTGCCAGCTCACAAATTTCCGGGACAGGGATAAATACGCAGTATTTT.

The rearrangement joins TRBV9 to TRBJ2-1, with TRBD2 matching over 9 bases. The germline V gene encodes CDR1 SGDLS and CDR2 YYNGEE. The CDR3 covers 15 residues. V dropped 0 bases and J dropped 9; count of bases not matched to a gene: 7. In DNA form, the CDR3 reads TGTGCCAGCAGCGTAGCGGCTAGCGGGGTTGCTGAGCAGTTCTTC. This codes for CASSVAASGVAEQFF.

The J gene is TRBJ1-4, the V gene TRBV5-1; 9 bases are shared with TRBD1. The ends lost 4 bases at V and 8 bases at J; junction bases unmatched: 6. This CDR3 spans 14 amino acids. The germline gives CDR1 SGHRS, CDR2 YFSETQ. CDR3 nucleotides: TGCGCCAGCAGCCCGGGACAGGGTGAAGAAAAACTGTTTTTT. This encodes CASSPGQGEEKLFF.